The T cell receptor (beta chain) described here comes from a study of T cell responses to AZD1222 COVID-19 vaccine. Background on the study: Pooled together were second doses at about 4 or about 12 weeks. General study points: After two AZD1222 doses, spike-specific TCR breadth and depth rose versus day 0. Repertoires in all cases were sampled only once the peak T cell response had passed.

Clones were sequenced by immunoSEQ multiplex PCR, and TCRdb holds only the in-frame ones, with some missing. The table records around 29,000 clones, over 85% of them present only once. The sample holds one count of this clone. Its target is unknown. There are 12 residues in the CDR3. CDR1 is LGHDT and CDR2 is YNNKEL in the germline V gene (reference sequence). Trimming took 2 bases from V and 3 from J, leaving 4 bases between them. The rearrangement links TRBV3-1 (or the pseudogene TRBV3-2) to TRBJ1-2; D call uncertain. The sample in question was peripheral blood, obtained on day 0 of AZD1222 vaccination. The TCR comes from an adult in good health. Here the CDR3 reads CASSQRDYGYTF. The CDR3 nucleotides are TGTGCCAGCAGCCAAAGAGACTATGGCTACACCTTC.